Below are 28 T cell receptor beta chains sequenced from a single sample in a study of cytomegalovirus exposure and HLA in healthy donors. Primers: 60 Vbeta forward and 13 Jbeta reverse. TCRdb's copy holds only in-frame clones and misses some; the assay was immunoSEQ multiplex PCR. The sample lists about 190,000 clones; about nine tenths were seen once. The sequenced sample was PBMCs. The receptor set was obtained from a boy younger than 10 in good health and CMV-seronegative.

V usage is TRBV4-1 and J usage is TRBJ2-5; possible D gene TRBD1, 6 bases. The length of the CDR3 is 16 residues. V lost 4 bases and J 3 bases, leaving 18 bases between the germline ends. The germline V gene encodes CDR1 MGHRA and CDR2 YSYEKL. The DNA of the CDR3 is TGCGCCAGCAGCCGCATCACCGGGACACGAGAAGAGACCCAGTACTTC. Translated: CASSRITGTREETQYF.

This clone was counted once. This rearrangement joins TRBV18 to TRBJ1-1; 8 nucleotides align to TRBD1. V shed 4 bases, J shed 2 bases, and the junction held 9 bases outside the gene matches. The CDR3 covers 16 residues. Germline CDR1 is KGHSH and CDR2 is LQKENI. This CDR3 is CASSQDRGRLNTEAFF. CDR3 nucleotide sequence: TGTGCCAGCTCACAAGACAGGGGACGGTTAAACACTGAAGCTTTCTTT.

The rearrangement uses TRBV19 and TRBJ2-5, with TRBD2 identical over 7 bases. The CDR3 runs 14 residues. CDR1 is LNHDA and CDR2 is SQIVND in the germline V gene (reference sequence). Germline trimming cut 7 bases from V and 4 bases from J; bases unmatched to any gene: 9. As DNA, the CDR3 is TGTGCCAGTACCTCGCGAGCGGGAAGAGAGACCCAGTACTTC. It encodes CASTSRAGRETQYF.

The V and J genes are TRBV5-1 and TRBJ2-5; D perhaps matches TRBD2 (6 bases). V lost 0 bases, J lost 5 bases, and 11 bases lay in between. Germline assignment: CDR1 SGHRS and CDR2 YFSETQ. This CDR3 has 14 residues. The CDR3 DNA follows: TGCGCCAGCAGCTTGGGGGGGACTTTGGAGACCCAGTACTTC. Protein sequence: CASSLGGTLETQYF.

The V gene is TRBV21-1, the J gene TRBJ2-5; the table's D call of TRBD1 was not tested on the DNA. TRBV21-1 is an annotated pseudogene. The CDR3 is 16 amino acids. The CDR3 here is CASSKGARGLGETQYF. The CDR3 region has the DNA TGTGCCAGCAGCAAAGGTGCCAGGGGGCTGGGGGAGACCCAGTACTTC.

This clone was seen once. The V gene is TRBV5-1, the J gene TRBJ2-1; 11 bases fit TRBD2. V lost 8 bases and J lost 2; bases outside the gene matches: 6. Germline V CDR1 and CDR2: SGHRS, YFSETQ. This CDR3 is built from 15 residues. CDR3 region: CASSTSGNTYNEQFF. DNA of the CDR3: TGCGCCAGTTCGACTAGCGGGAATACCTACAATGAGCAGTTCTTC.

The V gene is TRBV27, the J gene TRBJ2-7; tentative D call: TRBD2 (6 bases). The germline V and J ends were trimmed by 5 bases and 4 bases, with 18 bases remaining between them. The CDR3 has 15 residues. Germline assignment: CDR1 MNHEY and CDR2 SMNVEV (reference sequence). The CDR3 is CASSPPRVGGYEQYF. In DNA form, the CDR3 reads TGTGCCAGCAGTCCCCCAAGGGTAGGAGGGTACGAGCAGTACTTC.

V gene TRBV4-1 combines with J gene TRBJ2-7, with 8 bases identical to TRBD1. With 6 bases clipped from V and 2 bases from J, the junction kept 3 bases outside the gene matches. The CDR3 length is 13 residues. CDR1 and CDR2 (germline): MGHRA, YSYEKL. CDR3 nucleotide sequence: TGCGCCAGCAGAGGACAGGGTACCTACGAGCAGTACTTC. Translating gives CASRGQGTYEQYF.

CDR3 bases: TGTGCCATCAGCTACCCCACAGGGGAATCCGGGGAGCTGTTTTTT. Translating gives CAISYPTGESGELFF. J is TRBJ2-2 and V is TRBV10-3; TRBD1 matches at 7 bases. This CDR3 comprises 15 residues. V trimming: 6 bases; J trimming: 6 bases; junction bases outside the gene matches: 10. Germline assignment: CDR1 ENHRY and CDR2 SYGVKD.

This rearrangement joins TRBV6-5 to TRBJ2-5, with D perhaps matching TRBD1 (5 bases). The CDR3 spans 15 residues. The germline V gene has CDR1 MNHEY and CDR2 SVGAGI. Trimming removed 6 bases at V and 7 bases at J, with 21 bases between. CDR3 nucleotides: TGTGCCAGCAGAGGTCTTAATCGCCAGGGCGGGACCCAGTACTTC. It translates to CASRGLNRQGGTQYF.

This chain connects TRBV6-4 to TRBJ2-3; TRBD2 matches 8 bases. V shed 6 bases, J shed 4 bases, and the junction held 9 bases outside the gene matches. Germline CDR1 reads MRHNA; CDR2 reads SNTAGT. CDR3 length equals 15 residues. The DNA for the CDR3 is TGTGCCAGCAGGCGGACGGGGGGGGGTCCAGATACGCAGTATTTT. Protein sequence: CASRRTGGGPDTQYF.

The V gene is TRBV10-3, the J gene TRBJ1-1, with D tentatively TRBD1 (5 bases). This CDR3 comprises 14 residues. Looked up from germline, CDR1 is ENHRY and CDR2 is SYGVKD. Trimming left V 5 bases short and J 1 base short, with 11 bases between. For the CDR3, the DNA is TGTGCCATCAGTCAGGACACCCCGAACACTGAAGCTTTCTTT. Its protein is CAISQDTPNTEAFF.

The chain is built from TRBV7-8 and TRBJ2-2; possibly TRBD2 for D (5 bases). Deletions cut 1 base from V and 1 base from J, with 7 bases between. Germline V gives CDR1 SGHVS, CDR2 FQNEAQ. This CDR3 has 15 amino acids. The CDR3 coding sequence is TGTGCCAGCAGCTTAGTGGGGAGGAACACCGGGGAGCTGTTTTTT. Protein: CASSLVGRNTGELFF.

The gene calls are TRBV7-9 and TRBJ1-5, with 7 nucleotides matching TRBD1. CDR1 is SEHNR, CDR2 FQNEAQ, per germline (reference sequence). This CDR3 is built from 15 residues. J lost 1 base, V lost 4 bases, and 4 bases had no gene match. The DNA for the CDR3 is TGTGCCAGCAGCTCAGACAGGGCGAGCAATCAGCCCCAGCATTTT. Its protein is CASSSDRASNQPQHF.

The rearrangement joins TRBV5-1 to TRBJ2-7; TRBD1 matches 7 bases. CDR1 and CDR2 from the germline V gene are SGHRS and YFSETQ. V was pared by 2 bases and J by 6 bases, with 8 bases of the junction left unmatched. The CDR3 loop spans 14 amino acids. CDR3 nucleotide sequence: TGCGCCAGCAGCTTCAAGGGGACAGAAGCCGAGCAGTACTTC. Translating it yields CASSFKGTEAEQYF.

The V call is TRBV30, the J call TRBJ2-7, with D possibly TRBD2 on 6 matching bases. Looked up from germline, CDR1 is GTSNPN and CDR2 is SVGIG (reference sequence). Trimming stripped 5 bases from V and 4 bases from J, with 18 bases between. The CDR3 contains 14 residues. This CDR3 is CAWQARLGSYEQYF. As DNA, the CDR3 is TGTGCCTGGCAGGCGCGGCTCGGGAGTTACGAGCAGTACTTC.

J is TRBJ2-1 and V is TRBV29-1; 9 nucleotides line up with TRBD1. From germline, CDR1 is SQVTM and CDR2 ANQGSEA. The CDR3 extends over 15 amino acids. J gave up 4 bases and V 6 bases, and 10 bases lay outside the gene matches. The CDR3, as DNA: TGCAGCGTCGCCTGGCGGGACAGGGTTTACAATGAGCAGTTCTTC. Amino acid sequence: CSVAWRDRVYNEQFF.

The chain recombines TRBV9 with TRBJ2-4; D call uncertain. The CDR3 has 11 amino acids. Germline CDR1 reads SGDLS; CDR2 reads YYNGEE. The V end was cut by 8 bases, the J end by 8 bases, with 11 bases between. The CDR3 region has the DNA TGTGCCAGTCGTTCTGAGGACATTCAGTACTTC. Translation gives CASRSEDIQYF.

This clone has more than one count but fewer than ten. The chain combines TRBV7-9 with TRBJ1-5, with 10 bases matching TRBD1. Per germline, CDR1 SEHNR and CDR2 FQNEAQ (reference sequence). The V segment lost 5 bases and the J segment 3 bases; nucleotides outside the gene matches: 7. CDR3 size: 16 residues. The CDR3, as DNA: TGTGCCAGCAGCGTTGGGACAGGGGACTTCAATCAGCCCCAGCATTTT. It specifies CASSVGTGDFNQPQHF.

The chain links TRBV6-1 to TRBJ2-2; a weak D match, TRBD1 (6 bases). Trimming removed 3 bases at V and 5 bases at J, with 19 bases between. The CDR3 runs 17 residues. In germline, CDR1 is MNHNS, CDR2 SASEGT. The CDR3 region is CASSDIQGFRRTGELFF. CDR3 nucleotide sequence: TGTGCCAGCAGTGATATACAGGGATTCCGGAGGACCGGGGAGCTGTTTTTT.

The CDR3 spells CASSLGRDYYEQYF. The CDR3 bases are TGCGCCAGCAGCTTGGGCAGGGATTATTACGAGCAGTACTTC. V usage is TRBV5-1 and J usage is TRBJ2-5; a possible D gene is TRBD1 (5 bases). The J call is doubtful: the DNA matches TRBJ2-7 better. The CDR3 sequence is 14 residues long. CDR1 and CDR2 from the germline V gene are SGHRS and YFSETQ.

The chain has TRBV5-8 and TRBJ2-5; 12 nucleotides agree with TRBD1. V lost 3 bases and J lost 5; bases outside the gene matches: 5. This CDR3 has 15 amino acids. Germline lookup yields CDR1 SGHTS and CDR2 YDEGEE. The DNA for the CDR3 is TGTGCCAGCAGCTGGGACAGGGGGCTGGGGGAGACCCAGTACTTC. Its translation is CASSWDRGLGETQYF.

The gene calls are TRBV9 and TRBJ2-2; 13 positions match TRBD2. Germline lookup yields CDR1 SGDLS and CDR2 YYNGEE. The V segment lost 3 bases and the J segment 6 bases; nucleotides outside the gene matches: 5. The CDR3 has 16 residues. DNA for the CDR3: TGTGCCAGCAGCGGAGGGACTAGCGGGGCCTCCGGGGAGCTGTTTTTT. Amino acid sequence: CASSGGTSGASGELFF. Full variable domain (outside the CDR3, taken from reference TRBV9 and TRBJ2-2): DSGVTQTPKHLITATGQRVTLRCSPRSGDLSVYWYQQSLDQGLQFLIQYYNGEERAKGNILERFSAQQFPDLHSELNLSSLELGDSALYFCASSGGTSGASGELFFGEGSRLTVL.

This clone has a handful of counts. The rearrangement uses TRBV6-1 and TRBJ1-5; no reliable D call. Germline loops: CDR1 MNHNS, CDR2 SASEGT. V was shortened by 6 bases and J by 4 bases, with 7 bases between the two germline ends. This CDR3 spans 12 amino acids. As DNA, the CDR3 is TGTGCCAGCAGCCCTCCTAATCAGCCCCAGCATTTT. Amino acids: CASSPPNQPQHF.

The rearrangement joins TRBV5-1 to TRBJ2-3; TRBD2 agrees at 10 bases. The CDR3 totals 16 residues. Trimming removed 4 bases from V and 4 bases from J; junction bases left unmatched: 9. CDR1 SGHRS and CDR2 YFSETQ come from the germline V gene. The DNA of the CDR3 is TGCGCCAGCAGCGGATCTTGGACTAGCGGAGCAGATACGCAGTATTTT. It yields the protein CASSGSWTSGADTQYF.

The table lists this clone with a count of one. V gene TRBV4-1 combines with J gene TRBJ2-7, with 7 bases fitting TRBD2. Germline CDR1 and CDR2: MGHRA and YSYEKL. J was trimmed by 2 bases and V by 5 bases; bases with no gene match: 9. This CDR3 region has 15 residues. Here the CDR3 DNA reads TGCGCCAGCAGCGAAAGTAGCGGGCCCCCCTACGAGCAGTACTTC. The encoded protein is CASSESSGPPYEQYF.

The rearrangement uses TRBV9 and TRBJ2-2; TRBD2 is a possible D gene (6 bases). V was trimmed by 5 bases and J by 7 bases, leaving 15 bases between them. The germline CDR1 and CDR2 sequences are SGDLS and YYNGEE. The CDR3 is 14 amino acids. The CDR3 DNA follows: TGTGCCAGCAGGGCGGGGACTTCCTACGGGGAGCTGTTTTTT. It codes for CASRAGTSYGELFF.

This chain links TRBV6-1 with TRBJ1-1, with 10 bases matching TRBD1. CDR1 and CDR2 (germline): MNHNS, SASEGT. The CDR3 loop spans 14 amino acids. Trimming cost V 5 bases and J 6 bases; bases outside gene matches: 6. CDR3 region: CASSPTDRGAEAFF. In DNA, the CDR3 is TGTGCCAGCAGTCCGACGGACAGGGGGGCTGAAGCTTTCTTT.